The entry below describes one T cell receptor beta chain. The antigen remains unidentified. Profiled with immunoSEQ multiplex PCR; TCRdb holds only in-frame clones, not every one. Of 150,000 to 200,000 clones in the sample, approximately 86% were seen once. The approximately 120-subject validation cohort, separate from the approximately 670-subject first cohort, included the donors. Per the germline V gene, CDR1 is SGHRS and CDR2 is YFSETQ. The V segment lost 4 bases and the J segment 5 bases; nucleotides outside the gene matches: 12. The CDR3 covers 17 residues. The source of the sample is a study of cytomegalovirus exposure and HLA in healthy donors. General observations from the study: Most observed TCR sequences were rare, whereas some public TCRs were detected in many donors. Using the classifier, cytomegalovirus status was reportedly diagnosed with high specificity and sensitivity. Clusters of TCRs from the first cohort tended to co-occur in the 130 or so validation repertoires (as a later analysis found).

This rearrangement joins TRBV5-1 to TRBJ1-4; 9 bases agree with TRBD1. The source is a young man in good health and CMV-seropositive. The sample taken for sequencing was PBMCs. The CDR3 spells CASSTRTGAKSNEKLFF. The CDR3 DNA follows: TGCGCCAGCAGCACCAGGACAGGGGCAAAATCGAATGAAAAACTGTTTTTT.